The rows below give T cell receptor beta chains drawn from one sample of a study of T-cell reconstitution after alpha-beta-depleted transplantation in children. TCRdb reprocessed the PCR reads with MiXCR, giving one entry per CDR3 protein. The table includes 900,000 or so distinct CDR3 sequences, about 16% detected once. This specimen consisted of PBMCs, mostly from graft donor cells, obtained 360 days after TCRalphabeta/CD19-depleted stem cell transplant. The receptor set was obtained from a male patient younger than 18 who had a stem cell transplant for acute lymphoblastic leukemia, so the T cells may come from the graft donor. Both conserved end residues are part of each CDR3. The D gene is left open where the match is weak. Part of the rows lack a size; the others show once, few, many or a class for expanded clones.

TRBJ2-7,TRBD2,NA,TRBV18,TGTGCCAGCTCACCAGTGTCGGGGGGCGAGCAGTACTTC,CASSPVSGGEQYF
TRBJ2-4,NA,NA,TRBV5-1,TGCGCCAGCAGCTTTGGGACGGACATTCAGTACTTC,CASSFGTDIQYF
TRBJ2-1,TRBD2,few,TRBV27,TGTGCCAGCAGTTTATGGGCGGGAGTCGACAATGAGCAGTTCTTC,CASSLWAGVDNEQFF
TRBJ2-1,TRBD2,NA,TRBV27,TGTGCCAGCAGCCCATTAGCCCCCCTAGCGGGACCTGAGCAGTTCTTC,CASSPLAPLAGPEQFF
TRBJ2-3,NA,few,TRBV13,TGTGCCAGCAGCTCAAGACACCGTAGGGATACGCAGTATTTT,CASSSRHRRDTQYF
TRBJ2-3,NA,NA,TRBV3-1,TGTGCCAGCAGCCAAGAGCCCCCACTATCCACCTCTCTCACAGATACGCAGTATTTT,CASSQEPPLSTSLTDTQYF
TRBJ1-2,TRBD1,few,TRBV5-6,TGTGCCAGCAGATGGGGGACAGGGGGCGCCCCGGGCTACACCTTC,CASRWGTGGAPGYTF
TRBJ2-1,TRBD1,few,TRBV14,TGTGCCAGCAGCCAACCCGCCAGGGGGTTTGTGCAGTTCTTC,CASSQPARGFVQFF
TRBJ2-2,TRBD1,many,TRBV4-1,TGCGCCAGCAGCCAAGAGGACAGGGGGCTAACCGGGGAGCTGTTTTTT,CASSQEDRGLTGELFF
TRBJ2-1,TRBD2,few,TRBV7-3,TGTGCCAGCAGCCTCTCCGGGCTAGCGGGAGCGATTGAGCAGTTCTTC,CASSLSGLAGAIEQFF
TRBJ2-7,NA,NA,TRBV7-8,TGTGCCAGCAGACCTGACATTTCCTACGAGCAGTACTTC,CASRPDISYEQYF
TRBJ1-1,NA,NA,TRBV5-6,TGTGCCAGCAGCTTGGCCTTCGGGGAGACATTTAGTGGGGAGACTGAAGCTTTCTTT,CASSLAFGETFSGETEAFF
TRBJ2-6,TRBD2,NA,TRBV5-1,TGCGCCAGCAGCGAGCGACTAGCGGGATTTCCCTCTGGGGCCAACGTCCTGACTTTC,CASSERLAGFPSGANVLTF
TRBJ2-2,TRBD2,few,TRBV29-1,TGCAGCGTCCTCTTGGGAGGGACGAACACCGGGGAGCTGTTTTTT,CSVLLGGTNTGELFF
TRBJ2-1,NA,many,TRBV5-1,TGCGCCAGCAGCTCCACAGGAAACAATGAGCAGTTCTTC,CASSSTGNNEQFF
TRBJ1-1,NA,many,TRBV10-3,TGTGCCATCAGTGAGCGACAGCTCTTGGCCACTGAAGCTTTCTTT,CAISERQLLATEAFF
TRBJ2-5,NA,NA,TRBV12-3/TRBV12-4,TGTGCCACCCGCCTCCCGGGGCAAGAGACCCAGTACTTC,CATRLPGQETQYF
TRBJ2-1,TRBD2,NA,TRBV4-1,TGCGCCAGCAGCCAACTTCTAGCGGGAGGGCTCTACAATGAGCAGTTCTTC,CASSQLLAGGLYNEQFF
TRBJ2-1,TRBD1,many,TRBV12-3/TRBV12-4,TGTGCCAGCAGTTTTTCTGGCGGGACAGGATTTTTCTTC,CASSFSGGTGFFF
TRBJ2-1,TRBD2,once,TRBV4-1,TGCGCCAGCAGCCAAGATGCGGGAGTGGGGTTCTACAATGAGCAGTTCTTC,CASSQDAGVGFYNEQFF
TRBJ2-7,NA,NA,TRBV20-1,TGCTGTGCTTCTCGGGTGGAGGGGTCCCTCTCTGGAAACGAGCAGTACTTC,CCASRVEGSLSGNEQYF
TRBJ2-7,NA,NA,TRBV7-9,TGTGCCAGCAGCGCGATGTCGAGCGAGCGGACCCCTTTCGAGCAGTACTTC,CASSAMSSERTPFEQYF
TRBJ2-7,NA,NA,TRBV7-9,TGTGCCAGCAGCCCCGTAGGCACAAGTATTTACGAGCAGTACTTC,CASSPVGTSIYEQYF
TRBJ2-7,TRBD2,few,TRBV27,TGTGCCTCTGCACTAGCGGGAGGATCCGAGCAGTACTTC,CASALAGGSEQYF
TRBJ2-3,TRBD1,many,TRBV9,TGTGCCAGCAGCCTGACAGGGACGGCAGATACGCAGTATTTT,CASSLTGTADTQYF
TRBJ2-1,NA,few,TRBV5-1,TGCGCCAGCAGCTTGGGCGGATCTAGTCCCTACAATGAGCAGTTCTTC,CASSLGGSSPYNEQFF
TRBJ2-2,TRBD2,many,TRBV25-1,TGTGCCAGCAGTGAATATTCGACTAGCGGGAGGGCCGGGGAGGCCGGGGAGCTGTTTTTT,CASSEYSTSGRAGEAGELFF
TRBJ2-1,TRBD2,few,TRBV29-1,TGCAGCGTTGAAGACGGGGGAGGGCGCTACCACAATGAGCAGTTCTTC,CSVEDGGGRYHNEQFF
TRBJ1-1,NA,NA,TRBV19,TGTGCCGGACGACCCCGATTCGGCACTGAAGCTTTCTTT,CAGRPRFGTEAFF
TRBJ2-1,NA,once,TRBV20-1,TGCAGTGCTAGAGATGCCGGGGGATATTACAATGAGCAGTTCTTC,CSARDAGGYYNEQFF
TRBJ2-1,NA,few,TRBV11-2,TGTGCCAGCAGCCCTGGTACTAGTCCCAATGAGCAGTTCTTC,CASSPGTSPNEQFF
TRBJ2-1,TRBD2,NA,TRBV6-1,TGTGCCAGCAGCCAATCGTTAGCGGGAGAATCCGTTGAGCAGTTCTTC,CASSQSLAGESVEQFF
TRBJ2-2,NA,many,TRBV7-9,TGTGCCAGCAGTGGAGCCGGCGGGGAGCTGTTTTTT,CASSGAGGELFF
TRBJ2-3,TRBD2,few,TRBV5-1,TGCGCCAGCAGCTTGGTCGCTAGCGGGAGGGCTAGCACAGATACGCAGTATTTT,CASSLVASGRASTDTQYF
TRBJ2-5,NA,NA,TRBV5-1,TGCGCCAGCAGCTTAAGGGATCCGACGGGGGAGACCCAGTACTTC,CASSLRDPTGETQYF
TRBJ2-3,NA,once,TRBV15,TGTGCCACCAGCAGAGAACAAGTAGATTATACGCAGTATTTT,CATSREQVDYTQYF
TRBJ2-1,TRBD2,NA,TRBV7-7,TGTGCCAGCAGCAACGTAGCGGGAGAGTCCTACAATGAGCAGTTCTTC,CASSNVAGESYNEQFF
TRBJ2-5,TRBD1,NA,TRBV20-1,TGCAGTGCTAGGGTTTACAGGGGTTCAGAGACCCAGTACTTC,CSARVYRGSETQYF
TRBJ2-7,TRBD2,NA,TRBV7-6,TGTGCCAGCAGCTTACTGTCACTAGCGGGAGCTTACGAGCAGTACTTC,CASSLLSLAGAYEQYF
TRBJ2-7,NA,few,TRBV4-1,TGCGCCAGCAGCCCCTATGCCGTCCAAGTCGTCGAGCAGTACTTC,CASSPYAVQVVEQYF
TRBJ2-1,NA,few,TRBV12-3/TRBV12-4,TGTGCCAGCAGGTCGGTTGATGAGCAGTTCTTC,CASRSVDEQFF
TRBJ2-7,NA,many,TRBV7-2,TGTGCCAGCAGCTTTTGGCTAGACTCCTACGAGCAGTACTTC,CASSFWLDSYEQYF
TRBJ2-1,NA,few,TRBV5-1,TGCGCCAGCAGCTTATCCGGGTCCCCCGCCCTAGAGCAGTTCTTC,CASSLSGSPALEQFF
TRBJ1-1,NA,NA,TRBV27,TGTGCCAGCAGATATGGGGACCAGGGAGCCGCTTTCTTT,CASRYGDQGAAFF
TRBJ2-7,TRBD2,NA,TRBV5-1,TGCGCCAGCAGCTTGGTTAGGGCTAGCGGCGAGCAGTACTTC,CASSLVRASGEQYF
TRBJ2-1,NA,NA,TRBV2,TGTGCCAGCAGTGATACGTGGCTAGCAGGAACCTACAACAATGAGCAGTTCTTC,CASSDTWLAGTYNNEQFF
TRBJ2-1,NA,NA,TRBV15,TGTGCCACCAGCAGAGATGTGGGTAGGGACATCTACAATGAGCAGTTCTTC,CATSRDVGRDIYNEQFF
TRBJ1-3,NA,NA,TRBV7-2,TGTGCCAGCCGCAACGGTTGGGGGTCCGGAAACACCATATATTTT,CASRNGWGSGNTIYF
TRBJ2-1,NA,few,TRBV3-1,TGTGCCAGCAGCCAAGTATTAGGGGGGGTCAATGAGCAGTTCTTC,CASSQVLGGVNEQFF
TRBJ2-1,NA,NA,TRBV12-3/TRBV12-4,TGTGCCAGCAGTTTATCACAGCCGAATGAGCAGTTCTTC,CASSLSQPNEQFF
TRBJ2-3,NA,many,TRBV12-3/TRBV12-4,TGTGCCAGCAGTTTTTGGTCCCGGGACGGAGATACGCAGTATTTT,CASSFWSRDGDTQYF
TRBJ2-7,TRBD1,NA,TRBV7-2,TGTGCCAGCAGCTCAGCACTTGGACAGGGTGGGGTCGAGCAGTACTTC,CASSSALGQGGVEQYF
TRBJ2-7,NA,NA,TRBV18,TGTGCCAGCTCACTATTCCCCGGGACACGTTCCTACGAGCAGTACTTC,CASSLFPGTRSYEQYF
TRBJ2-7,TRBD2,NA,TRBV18,TGTGCCAGCTCACCGGGACTAGCGGGAGGGTCCTACGAGCAGTACTTC,CASSPGLAGGSYEQYF
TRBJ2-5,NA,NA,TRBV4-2,TGTGCCAGCAGCCAAGGCAGGGAATGGACCTATGAGACCCAGTACTTC,CASSQGREWTYETQYF